A selection of T cell receptor beta chains follows, all from one sample in a study of blood T cell repertoires in COVID-19. Generated by immunoSEQ multiplex PCR, the TCRdb table keeps only in-frame clones and is missing some. The sample shows a few hundred thousand clones, about nine tenths of them seen only once. Input material: peripheral blood. These receptors all come from a man in his fifties or sixties with active or convalescent COVID-19. The CDR3 runs from the conserved cysteine through the conserved F or W. Clone size is shown for a subset of rows, as once, few, many or a class of expanded clone.

clone size: NA; V gene: TRBV28; J gene: TRBJ2-1; CDR3 protein: CASSLYVPGGSPFF
clone size: NA; V gene: TRBV5-1; J gene: TRBJ2-5; CDR3 protein: CASSPGTSGKQTQYF
clone size: NA; V gene: TRBV6-1; J gene: TRBJ1-1; CDR3 protein: CASSEGGVNTEAFF
clone size: NA; V gene: TRBV27; J gene: TRBJ1-1; CDR3 protein: CASSLSALFHRTGDKNTEAFF
clone size: NA; V gene: TRBV4-1; J gene: TRBJ1-4; CDR3 protein: CASSPADRGGEKLFF
clone size: NA; V gene: TRBV28; J gene: TRBJ1-4; CDR3 protein: CASSLALQSANEKLFF
clone size: NA; V gene: TRBV5-4; J gene: TRBJ1-2; CDR3 protein: CASSLPAGFDGYTF
clone size: NA; V gene: TRBV20-1; J gene: TRBJ1-1; CDR3 protein: CSASPDTSAFF
clone size: NA; V gene: TRBV28; J gene: TRBJ2-7; CDR3 protein: CASSSTIQPYEQYF
clone size: once; V gene: TRBV10-3; J gene: TRBJ1-2; CDR3 protein: CAITQDRGAHYGYTF
clone size: NA; V gene: TRBV5-5; J gene: TRBJ2-5; CDR3 protein: CASSLARRGLETQYF
clone size: once; V gene: TRBV5-8; J gene: TRBJ1-1; CDR3 protein: CASSQQGGNTEAFF
clone size: NA; V gene: TRBV18; J gene: TRBJ2-5; CDR3 protein: CASSPGQGGQETQYF
clone size: NA; V gene: TRBV10-1; J gene: TRBJ2-2; CDR3 protein: CASTPGQNTGELFF
clone size: NA; V gene: TRBV24-1; J gene: TRBJ1-2; CDR3 protein: CATSDGQGGGYTF
clone size: NA; V gene: TRBV6-4; J gene: TRBJ1-6; CDR3 protein: CASSAAGTGVSPLHF
clone size: NA; V gene: TRBV7-8; J gene: TRBJ2-2; CDR3 protein: CASSPVFAGELFF
clone size: few; V gene: TRBV21-1; J gene: TRBJ1-5; CDR3 protein: CASSITTPGTGYQPQHF
clone size: NA; V gene: TRBV18; J gene: TRBJ1-1; CDR3 protein: CASSPPGQGSTEAFF
clone size: NA; V gene: TRBV5-1; J gene: TRBJ2-1; CDR3 protein: CASSLAGATYNEQFF
clone size: NA; V gene: TRBV18; J gene: TRBJ2-2; CDR3 protein: CASSLRQGRDTGELFF
clone size: NA; V gene: TRBV29-1; J gene: TRBJ1-2; CDR3 protein: CSVHTSRTGGGGYTF
clone size: once; V gene: TRBV7-8; J gene: TRBJ1-3; CDR3 protein: CASTPTGRYSGNTIYF
clone size: NA; V gene: TRBV7-9; J gene: TRBJ1-4; CDR3 protein: CASSLGWDSRSEKLFF
clone size: NA; V gene: TRBV5-1; J gene: TRBJ1-1; CDR3 protein: CASSPTGNTEAFF
clone size: NA; V gene: TRBV9; J gene: TRBJ2-1; CDR3 protein: CASSLIRTSVYSYNEQFF
clone size: NA; V gene: TRBV24-1; J gene: TRBJ1-2; CDR3 protein: CATRSDTAYGYTF
clone size: NA; V gene: TRBV5-1; J gene: TRBJ2-1; CDR3 protein: CASSLGVSALYNEQFF
clone size: NA; V gene: TRBV28; J gene: TRBJ2-3; CDR3 protein: CASSRGGAGVDTQYF
clone size: NA; V gene: TRBV5-1; J gene: TRBJ2-5; CDR3 protein: CASSSPGTEETQYF
clone size: NA; V gene: TRBV28; J gene: TRBJ1-2; CDR3 protein: CASSWTGVGYTF
clone size: NA; V gene: TRBV5-1; J gene: TRBJ2-7; CDR3 protein: CASSGGQGRLDEQYF
clone size: few; V gene: TRBV6-6; J gene: TRBJ2-7; CDR3 protein: CASTHGTAIYEQYF
clone size: NA; V gene: TRBV4-1; J gene: TRBJ2-1; CDR3 protein: CASSREGLSYNEQFF
clone size: NA; V gene: TRBV4-2; J gene: TRBJ1-2; CDR3 protein: CASSQDWETGYGYTF